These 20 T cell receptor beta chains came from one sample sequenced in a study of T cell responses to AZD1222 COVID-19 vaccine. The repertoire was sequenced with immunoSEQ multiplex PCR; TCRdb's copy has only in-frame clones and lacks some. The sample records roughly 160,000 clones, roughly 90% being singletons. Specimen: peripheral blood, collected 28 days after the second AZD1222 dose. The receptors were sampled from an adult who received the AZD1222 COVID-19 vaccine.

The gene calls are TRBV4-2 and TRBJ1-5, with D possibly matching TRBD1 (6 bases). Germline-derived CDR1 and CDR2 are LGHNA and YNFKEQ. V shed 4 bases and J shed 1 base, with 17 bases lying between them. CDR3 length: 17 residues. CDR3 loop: CASSRGVADRSNQPQHF. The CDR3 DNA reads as TGTGCCAGCAGCCGAGGGGTCGCCGACAGGAGCAATCAGCCCCAGCATTTT.

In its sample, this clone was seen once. The CDR3: CASSLDPDQPQHF. In nucleotides, the CDR3 is TGCGCCAGCAGCTTGGACCCGGATCAGCCCCAGCATTTT. V gene TRBV5-1 combines with J gene TRBJ1-5; D gene ambiguous. Germline CDR1 is SGHRS and CDR2 is YFSETQ. The CDR3 totals 13 residues. V lost 0 bases, J lost 5 bases, and 6 bases lay in between. The full variable domain, rest sourced from reference TRBV5-1 and TRBJ1-5, is KAGVTQTPRYLIKTRGQQVTLSCSPISGHRSVSWYQQTPGQGLQFLFEYFSETQRNKGNFPGRFSGRQFSNSRSEMNVSTLELGDSALYLCASSLDPDQPQHFGDGTRLSIL.

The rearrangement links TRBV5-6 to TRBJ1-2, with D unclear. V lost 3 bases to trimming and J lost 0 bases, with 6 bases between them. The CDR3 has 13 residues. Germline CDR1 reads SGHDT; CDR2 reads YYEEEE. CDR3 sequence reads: CASSSPANYGYTF. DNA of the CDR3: TGTGCCAGCAGCTCCCCAGCTAACTATGGCTACACCTTC.

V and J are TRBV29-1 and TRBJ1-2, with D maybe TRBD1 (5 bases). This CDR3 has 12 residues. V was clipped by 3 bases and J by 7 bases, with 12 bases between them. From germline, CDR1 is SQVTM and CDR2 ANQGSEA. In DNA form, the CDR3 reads TGCAGCGTTGAGGCAGGGAGAAGTGGCTACACCTTC. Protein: CSVEAGRSGYTF.

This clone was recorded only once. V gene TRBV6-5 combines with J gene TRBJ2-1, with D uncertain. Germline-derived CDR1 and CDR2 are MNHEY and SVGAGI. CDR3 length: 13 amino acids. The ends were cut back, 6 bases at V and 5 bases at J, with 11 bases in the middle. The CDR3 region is CASSKGQHNEQFF. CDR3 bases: TGTGCCAGCAGCAAGGGTCAGCACAATGAGCAGTTCTTC.

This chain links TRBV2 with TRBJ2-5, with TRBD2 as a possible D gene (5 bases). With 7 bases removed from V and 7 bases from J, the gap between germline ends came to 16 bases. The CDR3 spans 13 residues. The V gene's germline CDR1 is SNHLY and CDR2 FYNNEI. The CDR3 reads CASKERYDGTQYF. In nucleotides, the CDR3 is TGTGCCAGCAAAGAGCGGTACGATGGGACCCAGTACTTC.

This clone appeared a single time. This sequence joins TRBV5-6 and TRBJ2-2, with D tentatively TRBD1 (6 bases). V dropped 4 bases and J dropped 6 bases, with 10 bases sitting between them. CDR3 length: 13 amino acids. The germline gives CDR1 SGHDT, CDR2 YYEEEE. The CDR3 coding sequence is TGTGCCAGCAGCAGCAGGGGATCCGGGGAGCTGTTTTTT. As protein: CASSSRGSGELFF.

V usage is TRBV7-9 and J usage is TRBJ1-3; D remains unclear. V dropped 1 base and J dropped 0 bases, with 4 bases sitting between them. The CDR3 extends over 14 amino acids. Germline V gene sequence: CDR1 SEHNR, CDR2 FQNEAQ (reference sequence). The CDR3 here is CASSLGRSGNTIYF. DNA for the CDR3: TGTGCCAGCAGCTTAGGACGCTCTGGAAACACCATATATTTT.

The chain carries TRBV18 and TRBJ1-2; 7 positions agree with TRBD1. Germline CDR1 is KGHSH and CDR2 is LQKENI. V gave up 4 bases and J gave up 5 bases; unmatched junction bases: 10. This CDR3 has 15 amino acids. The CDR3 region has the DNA TGTGCCAGCTCACTCGCCAGGGGGGCCCTTTATGGCTACACCTTC. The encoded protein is CASSLARGALYGYTF.

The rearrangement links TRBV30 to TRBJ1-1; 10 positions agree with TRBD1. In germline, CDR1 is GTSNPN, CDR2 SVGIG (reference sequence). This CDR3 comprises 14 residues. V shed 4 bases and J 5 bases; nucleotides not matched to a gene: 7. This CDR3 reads CAWIPPGQGTEAFF. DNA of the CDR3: TGTGCCTGGATCCCCCCGGGACAGGGGACTGAAGCTTTCTTT.

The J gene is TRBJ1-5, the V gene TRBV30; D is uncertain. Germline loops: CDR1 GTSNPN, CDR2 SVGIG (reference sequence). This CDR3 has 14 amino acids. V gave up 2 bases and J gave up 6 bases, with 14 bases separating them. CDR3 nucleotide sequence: TGTGCCTGGAGTCCCGGAGTAGGTAGTCAGCCCCAGCATTTT. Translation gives CAWSPGVGSQPQHF. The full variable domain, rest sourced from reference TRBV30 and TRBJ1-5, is SQTIHQWPATLVQPVGSPLSLECTVEGTSNPNLYWYRQAAGRGLQLLFYSVGIGQISSEVPQNLSASRPQDRQFILSSKKLLLSDSGFYLCAWSPGVGSQPQHFGDGTRLSIL.

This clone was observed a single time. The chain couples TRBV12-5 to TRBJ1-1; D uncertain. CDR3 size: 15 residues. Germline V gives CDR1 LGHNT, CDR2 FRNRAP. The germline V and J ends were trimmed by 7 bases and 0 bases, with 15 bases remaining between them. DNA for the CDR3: TGTGCTAGTGCCACCCTTCAGGTCGTGAACACTGAAGCTTTCTTT. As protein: CASATLQVVNTEAFF.

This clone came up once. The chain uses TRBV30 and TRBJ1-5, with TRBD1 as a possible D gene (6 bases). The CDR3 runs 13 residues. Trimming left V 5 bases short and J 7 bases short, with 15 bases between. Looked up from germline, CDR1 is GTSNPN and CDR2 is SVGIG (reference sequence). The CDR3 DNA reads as TGTGCCTGGGACGAACAGGGCAGCCAGCCCCAGCATTTT. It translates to CAWDEQGSQPQHF.

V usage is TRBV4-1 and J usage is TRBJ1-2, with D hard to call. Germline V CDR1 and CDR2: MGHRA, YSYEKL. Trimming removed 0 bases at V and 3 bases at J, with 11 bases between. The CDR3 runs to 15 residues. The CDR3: CASSQEVGWDYGYTF. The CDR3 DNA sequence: TGCGCCAGCAGCCAAGAAGTCGGCTGGGACTATGGCTACACCTTC.

This CDR3 reads CASSIRRPAAGGPGDGYTF. The CDR3 DNA reads TGTGCCAGTAGTATACGGCGACCCGCCGCCGGGGGTCCGGGGGATGGCTACACCTTC. The chain recombines TRBV19 with TRBJ1-2, with a weak D call TRBD1 (5 bases). The CDR3 consists of 19 residues. Trimming pared 2 bases from V and 6 bases from J, leaving 28 bases between. CDR1 is LNHDA and CDR2 is SQIVND in the germline V gene (reference sequence). Drawing the rest from reference TRBV19 and TRBJ1-2, the complete variable domain is DGGITQSPKYLFRKEGQNVTLSCEQNLNHDAMYWYRQDPGQGLRLIYYSQIVNDFQKGDIAEGYSVSREKKESFPLTVTSAQKNPTAFYLCASSIRRPAAGGPGDGYTFGSGTRLTVV.

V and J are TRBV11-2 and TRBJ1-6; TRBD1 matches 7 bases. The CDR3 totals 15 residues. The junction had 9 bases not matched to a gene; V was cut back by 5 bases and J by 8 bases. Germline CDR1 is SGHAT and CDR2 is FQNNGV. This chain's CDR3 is CASSPRLDRDSPLHF. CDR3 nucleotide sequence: TGTGCCAGCAGCCCGCGCCTCGACAGGGATTCACCCCTCCACTTT.

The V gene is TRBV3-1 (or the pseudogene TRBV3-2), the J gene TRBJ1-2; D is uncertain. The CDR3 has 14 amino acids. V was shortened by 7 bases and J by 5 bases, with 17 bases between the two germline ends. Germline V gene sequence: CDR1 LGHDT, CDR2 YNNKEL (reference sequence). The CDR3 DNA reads TGTGCCAGCACGCCGAGAGGGTTCCCATATGGCTACACCTTC. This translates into CASTPRGFPYGYTF.

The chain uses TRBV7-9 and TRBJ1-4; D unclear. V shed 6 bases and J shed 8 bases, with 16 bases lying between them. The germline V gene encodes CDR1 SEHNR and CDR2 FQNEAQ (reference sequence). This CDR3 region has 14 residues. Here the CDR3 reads CASSSGLLREKLFF. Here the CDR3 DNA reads TGTGCCAGCAGTTCGGGTCTACTCCGGGAAAAACTGTTTTTT. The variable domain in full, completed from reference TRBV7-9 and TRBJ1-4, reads DTGVSQNPRHKITKRGQNVTFRCDPISEHNRLYWYRQTLGQGPEFLTYFQNEAQLEKSRLLSDRFSAERPKGSFSTLEIQRTEQGDSAMYLCASSSGLLREKLFFGSGTQLSVL.

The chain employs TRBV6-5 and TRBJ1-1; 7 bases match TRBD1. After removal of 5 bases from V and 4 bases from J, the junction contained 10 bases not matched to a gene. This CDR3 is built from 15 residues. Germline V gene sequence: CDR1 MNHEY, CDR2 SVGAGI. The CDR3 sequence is CASSLSQGGRTEAFF. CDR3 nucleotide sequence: TGTGCCAGCAGTCTATCTCAGGGGGGGCGCACTGAAGCTTTCTTT.

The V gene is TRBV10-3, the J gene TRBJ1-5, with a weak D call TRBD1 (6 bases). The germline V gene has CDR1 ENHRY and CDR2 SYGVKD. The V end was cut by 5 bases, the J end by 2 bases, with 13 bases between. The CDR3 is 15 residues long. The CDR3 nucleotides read TGTGCCATCAGTCCCCGGACAGATGGCAATCAGCCCCAGCATTTT. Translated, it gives CAISPRTDGNQPQHF.